This TCR beta chain was captured by sequencing in a study of blood T cell repertoires in COVID-19. Across the study: Samples came from the United States, Italy and Spain, spanning acute and convalescent COVID-19. T cells, B-cell-depleted T cells, or PBMCs provided the cDNA or gDNA that served as material.

Original analysis: Researchers report that nucleated cell counts were estimated from reference gene primer amplification. Generated by immunoSEQ multiplex PCR, the TCRdb table keeps only in-frame clones and is missing some. From that table come the V and J calls and clone size; the DNA was used to work out D and trimming. The sample consists of about 70,000 clones, approximately 80% of them appearing once. This clone was detected many times. Trimming stripped 2 bases from V and 2 bases from J, with 7 bases between. Per germline, CDR1 SGHRS and CDR2 YFSETQ. The CDR3 extends over 13 amino acids. This TCR derives from a human donor in a cohort sampled during active COVID-19. Sequenced material: peripheral blood. The rearrangement links TRBV5-1 to TRBJ1-1; maybe TRBD1 (5 bases). Here the CDR3 reads CASSLQENTEAFF. CDR3 nucleotide sequence: TGCGCCAGCAGCTTACAGGAAAACACTGAAGCTTTCTTT.